The 32 T cell receptor beta chains listed next were all sequenced from one sample in a study of tumor-infiltrating lymphocytes in primary liver carcinoma. Reverse transcription of around 500 ng total RNA with a constant-region primer produced TCR beta cDNA. It was through three nested multiplex PCR rounds of slightly modified ARM-PCR that TCR beta libraries arose. TRBV1-TRBV30 forward primers paired with a C-beta reverse primer drove the first two PCR rounds, about 11 cycles each. From the multiplex PCR reads, TCRdb called clonotypes with MiXCR, one entry per CDR3 protein. The sample gives some 21,000 distinct CDR3 sequences, over 75% of which show up once; over 35% is in the top ten. Total RNA and DNA came together from roughly 20-30 mg of bulk tissue without cell sorting. Sequencing input: liver tumor tissue from sampling region 1. Subset of the sample: tumor region T1, superior pole. The source of these receptors is a woman aged 25-40 years with primary liver carcinoma and hepatitis B virus infection.

Ten or more counts support this clonotype. The chain recombines TRBV29-1 with TRBJ2-1; 7 nucleotides line up with TRBD2. From germline, CDR1 is SQVTM and CDR2 ANQGSEA. CDR3 length equals 14 residues. Trimming took 6 bases from V and 7 from J; bases not matched to a gene: 12. The CDR3 DNA follows: TGCAGCGTCCTCAAAGTGGGAGGGCCAAATGAGCAGTTCTTC. This encodes CSVLKVGGPNEQFF.

As regards this clonotype: The junction shows a germline mismatch at one end, possibly a read error. The chain links TRBV4-3 to TRBJ2-1; D might be TRBD1 (5 bases). The CDR3 totals 14 residues. Looked up from germline, CDR1 is LGHNA and CDR2 is YSLEER. The CDR3 here is CASSQTELVNDQFF. CDR3 DNA: TGCGCCAGCAGCCAGACAGAGTTGGTCAATGATCAGTTCTTT.

Worth noting for this clonotype: A junction end diverges from the germline sequence, so it may reflect a read error. The CDR3 region is CAGGETLPGGAANTWELFF. The CDR3 DNA is TGTGCCGGCGGTGAAACCCTTCCCGGGGGCGCCGCGAATACCTGGGAGCTGTTTTTC. V is TRBV6-1 and J is TRBJ2-2; D possibly matches TRBD1 or TRBD2 (6 bases each). CDR3 length: 19 residues. Germline CDR1 reads MNHNS; CDR2 reads SASEGT.

Comment on this clonotype: One junction end disagrees with the germline gene, perhaps due to a read error. This chain uses TRBV11-2 with TRBJ2-7, with D possibly matching TRBD2 (7 bases). The CDR3 is 17 residues long. Germline V gene data show CDR1 as SGHAT and CDR2 as FQNNGV. The CDR3 reads CASSPGGWLGGTYDQYF. The DNA for the CDR3 is TGTGCCAGCAGCCCCGGGGGGTGGTTGGGGGGCACCTACGATCAGTACTTC. Full variable domain (outside the CDR3, taken from reference TRBV11-2 and TRBJ2-7): EAGVAQSPRYKIIEKRQSVAFWCNPISGHATLYWYQQILGQGPKLLIQFQNNGVVDDSQLPKDRFSAERLKGVDSTLKIQPAKLEDSAVYLCASSPGGWLGGTYDQYFGPGTRLTVT.

Worth noting for this clonotype: Mismatch with germline at one junction end may stem from a read error. The V and J genes are TRBV6-5 and TRBJ2-2; TRBD1 matches 8 bases. The CDR3 is 14 amino acids. The V gene's germline CDR1 is MNHEY and CDR2 SVGAGI. The DNA of the CDR3 is TGCAGCAGTCCGCGGACAGGGTTCACCGGGGAGCTGTTTTTT. Translation: CSSPRTGFTGELFF.

This clonotype has just one count. The junction differs from germline at one of its ends, possibly a read error. The genes are TRBV4-3 and TRBJ2-1; possible D gene TRBD2, 6 bases. There are 16 residues in the CDR3. Germline loops: CDR1 LGHNA, CDR2 YSLEER. The CDR3 here is CDSSQDAGSSYNEQLF. CDR3 coding DNA: TGCGACAGCAGCCAAGATGCGGGAAGCTCTTACAATGAGCAGCTCTTC.

The chain employs TRBV4-3 and TRBJ2-3; tentative D call: TRBD2 (6 bases). Germline V gene sequence: CDR1 LGHNA, CDR2 YSLEER. The CDR3 has 16 amino acids. V dropped 3 bases and J dropped 7 bases, with 20 bases sitting between them. As DNA, the CDR3 is TGCGCCAGCAGCCATGGTTTTACGGGAGCCTGGCATACGCAGTATTTT. Its protein product is CASSHGFTGAWHTQYF.

With respect to this clonotype: The junction does not match germline at one end; this may be a read error. CDR3 sequence (DNA): TGTGCCAGCAGTTTATACAGCACCTATGGGGCCAATGTCCTGACTTTC. This codes for CASSLYSTYGANVLTF. The chain links TRBV28 to TRBJ2-6; perhaps TRBD1 as D (5 bases). The CDR3 runs 16 residues. Germline values: CDR1 MDHEN, CDR2 SYDVKM.

The table lists this clonotype with a count of one. The chain recombines TRBV11-2 with TRBJ2-7; 15 bases are a match to TRBD2. The CDR3 totals 18 residues. Unmatched junction bases numbered 13, after V lost 6 bases and J lost 4 bases. Germline values: CDR1 SGHAT, CDR2 FQNNGV. In DNA form, the CDR3 reads TGTGCCAGCAGTTTATCCGTTGGACTAGCGGGAGGGGAGTACGAGCAGTACTTC. Translated, it gives CASSLSVGLAGGEYEQYF.

In regard to this clonotype: Its ends do not fully match the called genes, so a read error is possible. The CDR3 here is CTTMDTSYNEQFF. The CDR3 nucleotides are TGTACCACCATGGACACTTCCTACAATGAGCAGTTCTTC. The chain links TRBV24-1 to TRBJ2-1, with TRBD1 as a possible D gene (5 bases). From germline, CDR1 is KGHDR and CDR2 SFDVKD. The CDR3 contains 13 residues.

This rearrangement joins TRBV4-1 to TRBJ2-5, with D possibly TRBD2 on 5 matching bases. Germline lookup yields CDR1 MGHRA and CDR2 YSYEKL. This CDR3 has 14 residues. V lost 4 bases and J 10 bases, leaving 19 bases between the germline ends. The CDR3 DNA reads TGCGCCAGCAGCCGAGAAGAGAGGGCTGTGATCCAGTACTTC. Amino acid sequence: CASSREERAVIQYF.

To note about this clonotype: Without the conserved terminal phenylalanine or tryptophan, this CDR3 likely stems from a read error. The chain recombines TRBV30 with TRBJ2-2; D not certain. This CDR3 spans 12 amino acids. The germline gives CDR1 GTSNPN, CDR2 SVGIG (reference sequence). The CDR3 loop is CDWSVLPGELFY. CDR3 coding DNA: TGTGACTGGAGTGTACTTCCCGGGGAGCTGTTTTAT.

The chain couples TRBV4-1 to TRBJ2-5; possible D gene TRBD2, 5 bases. Germline CDR1 reads MGHRA; CDR2 reads YSYEKL. The CDR3 totals 14 residues. CDR3 loop: CTSSLEERAVTQYF. The CDR3 nucleotides are TGCACGAGCAGCCTAGAAGAGAGGGCCGTGACCCAGTACTTC.

In regard to this clonotype: The CDR3 carries no conserved terminal phenylalanine or tryptophan, so it likely arises from a read error. The chain is built from TRBV11-1 and TRBJ1-1; the match to TRBD1 covers 7 bases. CDR3 length: 15 amino acids. CDR1 is SGHAT and CDR2 is FQDESV in the germline V gene (reference sequence). Here the CDR3 reads CTSSSIGTVNTEAFL. The DNA of the CDR3 is TGTACCAGCAGCTCAATCGGGACAGTGAACACTGAAGCTTTCTTA.

CDR3 sequence reads: CAISLDVSNSPLHF. CDR3 DNA sequence: TGTGCCATAAGCCTGGACGTCAGTAATTCACCCCTCCACTTT. The rearrangement joins TRBV5-5 to TRBJ1-6; D gene unclear. Germline CDR1 SGHKS, CDR2 YYEKEE (reference sequence). This CDR3 spans 14 amino acids. Trimming took off 9 bases at V and 6 bases at J, with 16 bases between the two ends.

The V call is TRBV6-5, the J call TRBJ1-1; D is unclear. V was clipped by 3 bases and J by 10 bases, with 9 bases between them. The V gene's germline CDR1 is MNHEY and CDR2 SVGAGI. This CDR3 has 11 residues. CDR3 residues: CASSYPDVAFF. The DNA for the CDR3 is TGTGCCAGCAGTTATCCAGACGTAGCTTTCTTT.

There are a few counts of this clonotype. The junction and the germline gene differ at one end; a read error may be behind it. V gene TRBV4-3 combines with J gene TRBJ2-7; D is perhaps TRBD2 (5 bases). The CDR3 consists of 18 residues. CDR1 and CDR2 (germline): LGHNA, YSLEER. DNA of the CDR3: TGCGCCAACAGCCAAGCTGTGACGGGGAGTCACATTAGATACGAGCAGTACTTC. Its protein is CANSQAVTGSHIRYEQYF.

This clonotype was seen a handful of times. The missing conserved phenylalanine or tryptophan at the end of this CDR3 makes a read error likely. V usage is TRBV5-5 and J usage is TRBJ2-7; 7 bases line up with TRBD2. The germline V gene encodes CDR1 SGHKS and CDR2 YYEKEE (reference sequence). V gave up 0 bases and J gave up 2 bases; unmatched junction bases: 5. The CDR3 is 15 amino acids. The CDR3 nucleotides are TGTGCCAGCAGCTTGGCGGCTAGCGGACCCTACGAGCAGTACATC. Protein: CASSLAASGPYEQYI.

The genes are TRBV11-1 and TRBJ2-5, with unresolved D. Germline loops: CDR1 SGHAT, CDR2 FQDESV (reference sequence). V lost 0 bases, J lost 3 bases, and 8 bases lay in between. The CDR3 is 14 amino acids. CDR3 sequence (DNA): TGTGCCAGCAGCTTAGCATGGGGTGAAGAGACCCAGTACTTC. It codes for CASSLAWGEETQYF.

Turning to this clonotype: A junction boundary mismatches the germline segment, possibly from a read error. V usage is TRBV6-1 and J usage is TRBJ2-3, with 8 bases that match TRBD2. The CDR3 runs to 18 residues. Per the germline V gene, CDR1 is MNHNS and CDR2 is SASEGT. The CDR3 DNA reads as TGTGCCAGCAGTGAACCAGCTAGCGGGCCGTATAACACAGATATGCAGTATTTT. Its translation: CASSEPASGPYNTDMQYF.

This chain uses TRBV24-1 with TRBJ2-2; D remains ambiguous. Trimming shortened V by 5 bases and J by 6 bases, and 18 bases separated the two germline ends. Germline lookup yields CDR1 KGHDR and CDR2 SFDVKD. The CDR3 is made up of 16 amino acids. The CDR3 DNA follows: TGTGCCACCAGTGGAAGCAGGCCCGCCGAGTCCGGGGAGCTGTTTTTT. This sequence encodes CATSGSRPAESGELFF.

As regards this clonotype: At one boundary the junction diverges from the germline segment, which might be a read error. The chain is built from TRBV13 and TRBJ2-1; 9 nucleotides line up with TRBD1. Germline V gives CDR1 PRHDT, CDR2 FYEKMQ (reference sequence). The CDR3 covers 15 residues. The CDR3 reads CARTPGQGPCNEQLF. The CDR3, as DNA: TGTGCCAGGACCCCGGGACAGGGACCGTGTAATGAGCAGTTGTTC.

With respect to this clonotype: Likely a read error: the CDR3 ends without its conserved phenylalanine or tryptophan. V gene TRBV19 combines with J gene TRBJ1-5; D uncertain. CDR3 length: 14 amino acids. Germline values: CDR1 LNHDA, CDR2 SQIVND (reference sequence). The CDR3, as DNA: TGTGTCAGTAGTGATCTGGGATTAGGTCAGCCCCAGCATATT. Protein sequence: CVSSDLGLGQPQHI.

As regards this clonotype: The germline gene is not matched at one end of the junction; a read error may be the cause. The genes are TRBV11-2 and TRBJ2-7; 7 bases agree with TRBD1. This CDR3 is built from 14 residues. Germline CDR1 reads SGHAT; CDR2 reads FQNNGV. This CDR3 reads CVSSRLRIGGEQYF. Written as DNA, the CDR3 is TGTGTCAGCAGCCGCCTCAGGATAGGGGGCGAGCAATACTTC.

Regarding this clonotype: Sequence at one end of the junction differs from germline and may be a read error. V is TRBV4-2 and J is TRBJ2-7; perhaps TRBD1 as D (6 bases). CDR1 is LGHNA and CDR2 is YNFKEQ in the germline V gene. This CDR3 has 18 residues. The CDR3 loop reads CGSSQEHLGQRGPREQYF. The DNA of the CDR3 is TGTGGCAGCAGCCAGGAACACCTAGGACAGAGGGGACCGCGCGAGCAATACTTC.

About this clonotype itself: One end of the junction is discordant with germline, which a read error may explain. This rearrangement joins TRBV5-4 to TRBJ2-3, with D tentatively TRBD1 (6 bases). This CDR3 spans 16 amino acids. The germline gives CDR1 SGHNT, CDR2 YYREEE (reference sequence). Here the CDR3 reads CASSLRQCRGTDAQYF. The CDR3 coding sequence is TGTGCCAGCAGCTTGAGGCAGTGCAGGGGCACAGATGCGCAGTATTTT.

On this clonotype itself: An end of the junction does not agree with germline; a read error may underlie this. This chain joins TRBV11-2 and TRBJ1-6; the D is unclear. There are 14 residues in the CDR3. CDR1 is SGHAT and CDR2 is FQNNGV in the germline V gene. The CDR3 DNA is TGTACCAGCGGGAAAGGGATAGAGGATTCACCCCTCCACTTT. Translating it yields CTSGKGIEDSPLHF.

With regard to this clonotype: Mismatch with germline at one junction end may stem from a read error. V and J are TRBV11-2 and TRBJ1-2; D is possibly TRBD1 (5 bases). The length of the CDR3 is 14 residues. Germline CDR1 is SGHAT and CDR2 is FQNNGV. CDR3 DNA: TGTGCCAGCAGCTTAAGGGGAGCTGACTATGCCTACACCTTC. Its translation is CASSLRGADYAYTF.

About this clonotype: One end of the junction varies from germline; a read error may be responsible. V gene TRBV14 combines with J gene TRBJ2-7, with D tentatively TRBD2 (6 bases). Matching the DNA end better, TRBJ2-1 makes the J call doubtful. From germline, CDR1 is SGHDN and CDR2 FVKESK. CDR3 size: 15 residues. In DNA, the CDR3 is TGTGCCAGCCGCCAGGCGGCGGGGACTGACTGCGAGCAGTTCTTC. As protein: CASRQAAGTDCEQFF.

In regard to this clonotype: Mismatch with germline at one junction end may stem from a read error. The J gene is TRBJ2-1, the V gene TRBV5-8; D ambiguous. The CDR3 is 13 amino acids. CDR1 and CDR2 from the germline V gene are SGHTS and YDEGEE. CDR3 DNA sequence: TGTGTCAGCAGCTCCCGGCCAACCAATGAGCAGTTCTTC. Its translation is CVSSSRPTNEQFF.

Concerning this clonotype: At one end, the junction sequence differs from germline, possibly due to a read error. This chain connects TRBV6-1 to TRBJ1-2; D remains ambiguous. CDR1 is MNHNS, CDR2 SASEGT, per germline. This CDR3 is 18 amino acids long. The CDR3 here is CVSSKRLLVLRSNYSYTF. DNA for the CDR3: TGTGTCAGCAGTAAACGGTTACTGGTCCTTAGATCTAACTATAGCTACACCTTC.

This clonotype was seen only a few times. Given the absence of the conserved phenylalanine or tryptophan at the CDR3 end, a read error is likely. This chain joins TRBV11-1 and TRBJ2-1, with D possibly called TRBD1 or TRBD2 (5 bases each). This CDR3 region has 12 residues. Germline loops: CDR1 SGHAT, CDR2 FQDESV (reference sequence). The V gene lost 5 bases and the J gene lost 12 bases, with 14 bases spanning the gap. The CDR3 here is CASSGTGRGQFL. The CDR3 DNA reads as TGTGCCAGCAGCGGGACGGGACGAGGGCAGTTCCTC.